This T cell receptor (beta chain) was sequenced in a study of cytomegalovirus exposure and HLA in healthy donors (TCRdb year 2017). Turning to the overall study: An earlier analysis of some 600 of the donors reported 276 Gb of sequence data and 95 million to 140 million unique TCR beta sequences obtained from some 170 million T cells. Around 320 gigabases of sequencing data and approximately 93 million unique TCR sequences were included in an early release covering about 700 HLA-typed donors. The genetic ancestry cluster associated with self-reported Caucasian donors included 65% to 90% of the 398 genotyped donors. The study was designed to test whether signatures of past pathogen exposure could be identified by cataloging public T cell receptors. The T cell repertoires of roughly 660 subjects were profiled by immunosequencing and related to cytomegalovirus serostatus. In addition to the first cohort of 666 subjects, a separate validation cohort of 130 or so different subjects was used. The study combined high-throughput TCR immunosequencing, statistical association of individual TCRs with disease status, and machine learning to predict cytomegalovirus infection status. A later analysis re-analyzed previously published TCR beta repertoires from 666 donors and added high-resolution HLA genotyping to study TCR occurrence patterns. Rather than drawing on any new phenotypic data, the later analysis identified candidate immune exposures from TCR beta sequences and the way those sequences occurred across donors. In an earlier analysis of about 590 of the donors, high-throughput TCR beta sequencing was used to judge whether each TCR beta V gene segment behaved as functional or pseudogenic. Donor age, sex, ethnicity and CMV serostatus were compiled together with the repertoire data. A later genetic analysis took genome-wide SNP genotypes for about 65% of the roughly 670 donors and used that subset as a discovery cohort. Every discovery cohort repertoire had been produced on one sequencing platform. Both class I and class II loci were covered by HLA typing, at four-digit resolution. The number of donors typed differed by locus, with 629-630 for A, B, C, DRB1 and DQB1, 522 for DQA1, over 600 for DPA1, and 400 to 490 for DPB1. About 5 DR-DQ haplotypes were handled as single units for association and clustering, since linkage in the cohort was strong. Across some 400 genotyped donors of the cohort, an average of approximately 240,000 unique TCR beta nucleotide sequences per donor were sequenced, and roughly 20% of those sequences were non-productive.

The CDR3, from cysteine to phenylalanine, totals 15 residues. Just CDR3 DNA is preserved here, 45 bases in frame from base 1. V is clipped by 2 bases and J by 0 bases, and the sequence between their germline boundaries is 7 bases long. The germline V gene (reference sequence) yields MNHNY for CDR1 and SVGAGI for CDR2. Of note for this clone: Its antigen is unknown. Qualities for individual bases were not recorded, and no much larger clone is one base off.

The cohort comprised several hundred healthy bone marrow donors. All cohort members were sampled while nominally healthy, although unrecorded immune exposures were likely present. The donor was CMV seronegative and belonged to the group of roughly 330 seronegative cohort members. A peripheral blood sample was provided by each donor, and peripheral blood mononuclear cells were used for TCR beta sequencing. The Qiagen DNeasy Blood Extraction Kit was used to extract genomic DNA from the blood cell samples. What the authors observed across the whole study: A total of 150 or so TCR beta chains were listed by the study as associated with cytomegalovirus. In vitro tests confirmed that a few of the cytomegalovirus-associated TCR beta chains recognize cytomegalovirus antigens. Roughly uniform sequencing depth across donors was assumed in presence/absence analyses, although this assumption may not hold. According to a later analysis, most CMV-associated TCR beta chains appeared to be HLA-restricted, and the HLA associations seemed to be driven largely by CMV exposure. In this cohort, only TCR beta chains were sequenced, and detectable features were limited by the absence of alpha or paired-chain data. Broadly in line with IMGT annotations, most TCR beta V segments showed up in productive rearrangements about 87% or about 30% of the time in an earlier analysis of several hundred of the donors. Specific HLA alleles were associated with 15,000 to 20,000 TCR beta sequences at a false discovery rate of 0.05 in a later analysis. In a later genetic analysis, a missense DCLRE1C variant was associated with V-gene and J-gene trimming of TCR beta chains, and the association was replicated in an independent cohort. When HLA alleles, especially DR and DQ, strongly co-occurred, attributing TCR associations to individual alleles was difficult. A cluster of highly shared sequence variants was judged likely to represent a technical artifact of the sequencing pipeline. A later analysis found that TCR association rates varied across HLA loci, with DRB1 alleles showing the most associated TCRs and HLA-C alleles the fewest. Because counts were too low, some 17 rarely observed V segments, including chromosome 9 orphons, were left out of the earlier analysis of 500 to 750 of the donors. According to the authors, the approach could potentially be generalized to other disease states and immunological phenotypes. Because some donors lacked HLA typing at each locus, the association tests relied only on the typed subset. Compared with equally common non-associated chains, HLA-associated TCR beta chains in a later analysis were more clonally expanded and had lower generation probabilities. CMV serostatus was the only immune exposure information available for the cohort. Across donors, most TCR sequences were observed very rarely, whereas some public TCRs were present in many individuals. Some IMGT-functional V segments, including TRBV6-2 and TRBV6-3, could not be told apart with the 87-base-pair reads, so those segments were excluded. A later analysis reported that several top co-occurrence clusters appeared linked to parvovirus B19, influenza, CMV and Epstein-Barr virus. The classifier was reported to diagnose cytomegalovirus status with high specificity and sensitivity in both the original and validation cohorts. Linkage disequilibrium might explain the correlated functional status among segregating V segments, but an unknown experimental factor could not be excluded. A further reported finding was that TCR beta sequences accurately predicted the HLA-A and HLA-B alleles for most subjects in the first cohort. According to a later genetic analysis, donors in an Asian-associated ancestry cluster had fewer N-insertions in productive TCRs than the approximately 650-donor mean.

Libraries were built with the immunoSEQ multiplex PCR assay. The multiplex PCR relied on a mix of 60 forward primers for TCR Vbeta segments and 13 reverse primers for TCR Jbeta segments. The CDR3 region of rearranged TCR beta genes was amplified from genomic DNA with a multiplex PCR assay. On the Illumina HiSeq System, the amplified TCR beta libraries were sequenced as 87-base-pair reads. Concerning the study's data processing: A later analysis counted about 76 million unique TCR beta chains across the 666 repertoires, and roughly 9.9 million of these chains were shared by at least two donors. Raw reads were error-corrected and collapsed into unique sequences by a nearest-neighbor algorithm in which closely related sequences were merged to remove PCR and sequencing errors. V, D and J gene segments were assigned by aligning CDR3 sequences to IMGT reference sequences. For a sequence to be retained, a match of at least six nucleotides to both a V gene segment and a J gene segment was required. Rearrangements were classified as productive when the CDR3 lacked stop codons and remained in frame with V and J, and all other rearrangements were classified as non-productive. Following IMGT convention, CDR3 was defined as the stretch from the second conserved V-encoded cysteine to the conserved J-encoded phenylalanine. In an earlier analysis of 550 to 650 of the donors, sequences lacking an unambiguous match to a single V gene segment were excluded. In an earlier analysis of roughly 600 of the donors, a V segment was called functional when productive rearrangements were above 56.7%, and segregating when the standard deviation between donors exceeded 5%. A statistical classification framework was built to diagnose cytomegalovirus status from the catalog of TCR beta chain sequences. In a later analysis, V and J genes were assigned by comparing TCR nucleotide sequences against IMGT/GENE-DB human TR gene sequences. Using the TCRdist pipeline, a later analysis assigned CDR3 sequences along with most-parsimonious VDJ recombination scenarios. In a later analysis, each TCR beta chain was defined by its CDR3 amino acid sequence together with its V-gene family, and reads without a unique V-gene family were excluded. As a way to deal with suspected cross-contamination and a sequencing artifact, a later analysis dropped 592 nucleotide sequences that were highly shared and had low generation probability. In a later analysis, a clonal expansion index was calculated for each public chain from normalized within-repertoire ranks of inferred template counts. In a later analysis, generation probabilities were computed with a VDJ recombination model fitted to out-of-frame rearrangements, and the resulting probabilities were checked against IGoR. In a later analysis, hypergeometric tests were used to score TCR-TCR, TCR-HLA and TCR-CMV co-occurrence, with a repertoire-size bias correction applied to TCR pairs. To estimate false discovery rates, a later analysis permuted the HLA or CMV assignments 20 times. A later analysis grouped co-occurring TCRs with DBSCAN, adding TCRdist sequence similarity when clustering within HLA-allele-positive subsets. Repertoires with fewer than 30,000 or more than 120,000 public chains were left out of co-occurrence clustering, as were several repertoires with anomalous nucleotide sharing. Imported from immuneACCESS, the table was reduced by TCRdb to in-frame sequences with V and J called. These copies leave out some clones; in studies compared against another copy, an unresolved V gene accounts for under half, and the cause of the remainder is not known. The V and J calls and clone size come from that table; D and trimming were worked out from the DNA. This sample lists about 150,000 clones; approximately 72% were detected once. Of the sample, 6.5% falls within the top ten clones.

This clonotype was sampled from an older woman in good health and CMV-seronegative. The sequencing sample was made of PBMCs. The V and J segments used are TRBV6-6 and TRBJ1-4; the D gene identity is not certain. In nucleotides, the sequence is TGTGCCAGCAGTTACGCGGGTGCAACTAATGAAAAACTGTTTTTT. Its protein is CASSYAGATNEKLFF.